Sequencing of this T cell receptor (beta chain) was carried out in a study of T cell responses to AZD1222 COVID-19 vaccine. Across the study: Analyses pooled second doses at about 4 or about 12 weeks. Study-wide results and caveats: Donors in the cohort were predominantly white British and more often female, and clonal diversity was possibly underestimated. Seropositive at baseline were only a handful of AZD1222 recipients.

This table comes from immunoSEQ multiplex PCR, and its TCRdb copy is limited to in-frame clones, with some not included. The table shows some 50,000 clones, with about 90% occurring only once. Trimming stripped 6 bases from V and 0 bases from J, with 8 bases between. The CDR3 has 13 residues. This clone is a singleton in its sample. The antigen remains undetermined. The sample consisted of peripheral blood, taken on day 0 of AZD1222 vaccination. The clonotype originates from an adult in good health. The chain has TRBV12-3 or TRBV12-4 and TRBJ1-2; no reliable D call. Here the CDR3 reads CASSPLANYGYTF. The CDR3 coding sequence is TGTGCCAGCAGCCCACTAGCTAACTATGGCTACACCTTC.